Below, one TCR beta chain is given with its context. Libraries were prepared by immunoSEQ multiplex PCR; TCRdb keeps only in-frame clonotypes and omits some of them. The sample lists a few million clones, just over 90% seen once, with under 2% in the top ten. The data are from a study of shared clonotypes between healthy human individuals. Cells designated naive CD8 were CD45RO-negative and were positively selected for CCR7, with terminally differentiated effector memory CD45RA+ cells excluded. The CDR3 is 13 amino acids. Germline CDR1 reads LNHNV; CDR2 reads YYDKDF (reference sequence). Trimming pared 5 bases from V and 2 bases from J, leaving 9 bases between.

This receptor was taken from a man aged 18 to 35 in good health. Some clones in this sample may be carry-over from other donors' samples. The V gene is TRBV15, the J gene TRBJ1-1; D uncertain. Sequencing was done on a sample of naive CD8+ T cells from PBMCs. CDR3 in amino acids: CATSPPSNTEAFF. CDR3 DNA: TGTGCCACCAGCCCCCCGTCTAACACTGAAGCTTTCTTT. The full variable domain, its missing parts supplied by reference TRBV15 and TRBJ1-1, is DAMVIQNPRYQVTQFGKPVTLSCSQTLNHNVMYWYQQKSSQAPKLLFHYYDKDFNNEADTPDNFQSRRPNTSFCFLDIRSPGLGDTAMYLCATSPPSNTEAFFGQGTRLTVV.